A selection of T cell receptor beta chains follows, all from one sample in a study of Ad26.COV2.S vaccination and SARS-CoV-2 variants. Here immunoSEQ multiplex PCR was the method, and the copy in TCRdb shows in-frame clones only, minus some. The sample holds 350,000 to 550,000 clones, about 88% seen once. Specimen: peripheral blood, collected in a trial of Ad26.COV2.S vaccine versus placebo. These receptor sequences come from a person aged 18-60 years who received the Ad26.COV2.S COVID-19 vaccine or a placebo. CDR3s include the opening cysteine and the closing phenylalanine or tryptophan. A D gene is named only where the DNA matches it firmly. A row's size may be missing; if present it is once, few, many or a size class.

d_call cdr3_length clone_size j_call v_call cdr3_nt cdr3_aa
NA 11 NA TRBJ2-2 TRBV2 TGTGCCAGCAGTGAAAGCGGGGAGCTGTTTTTT CASSESGELFF
NA 16 NA TRBJ1-5 TRBV23-1 TGCGCCAGCAGTCAACCCTCGCGGGGGAAAAATCAGCCCCAGCATTTT CASSQPSRGKNQPQHF
NA 15 NA TRBJ1-1 TRBV7-2 TGTGCCAGCAGCTTATTTTCAGGGACGGACACTGAAGCTTTCTTT CASSLFSGTDTEAFF
NA 15 NA TRBJ2-1 TRBV7-2 TGTGCCAGCAGCCCCCCTAGACTTAACTACAATGAGCAGTTCTTC CASSPPRLNYNEQFF
NA 14 NA TRBJ2-2 TRBV7-2 TGTGCCAGCAGCTTGCGGGTGGGAACCGGGGAGCTGTTTTTT CASSLRVGTGELFF
NA 11 NA TRBJ1-2 TRBV20-1 TGCAGTCCGAGGGGGGGGCTTGGCTACACCTTC CSPRGGLGYTF
NA 12 NA TRBJ2-5 TRBV30 TGTGCCTGGAGGTACCTAGCCGGCACCCAGTACTTC CAWRYLAGTQYF
TRBD1 14 NA TRBJ2-5 TRBV7-6 TGTGCCAGCAGCTCAAACAGGGGGAAAGAGACCCAGTACTTC CASSSNRGKETQYF
TRBD1 15 NA TRBJ2-2 TRBV5-1 TGCGCCAGCAGCATACGGACAGGTTTAACCGGGGAGCTGTTTTTT CASSIRTGLTGELFF
NA 13 few TRBJ2-7 TRBV7-9 TGTGCCAGCAGTCACGTGTCGGGGAAGGAGCAGTACTTC CASSHVSGKEQYF
TRBD1 15 NA TRBJ1-4 TRBV10-3 TGTGCCATCAGTAGGGGACAGGGGGCGGGTGAAAAACTGTTTTTT CAISRGQGAGEKLFF
NA 13 once TRBJ2-1 TRBV6-2/TRBV6-3 TGTGCCAGCAGTTACCCGGGCGACAATGAGCAGTTCTTC CASSYPGDNEQFF
NA 14 NA TRBJ2-5 TRBV7-2 TGTGCCAGCAGCAGGAGGGGGGACCAAGAGACCCAGTACTTC CASSRRGDQETQYF
NA 15 NA TRBJ1-5 TRBV19 TGTGCCATCTCAAGTGACACCCTTGGCAATCAGCCCCAGCATTTT CAISSDTLGNQPQHF
NA 16 NA TRBJ1-3 TRBV6-6 TGTGCCAGCAGTCGAGGGGGGGGGAGAGCTGGAAACACCATATATTTT CASSRGGGRAGNTIYF
TRBD1 14 NA TRBJ2-4 TRBV28 TGTGCCAGCAGTCGTACAGGGGCGAAAAACATTCAGTACTTC CASSRTGAKNIQYF
NA 15 NA TRBJ1-5 TRBV9 TGTGCCAGCAGCGCGAGGGGGGATCATGATCAGCCCCAGCATTTT CASSARGDHDQPQHF
NA 17 NA TRBJ2-2 TRBV5-8 TGTGCCAGCAGCTTGTTGGAAGGTACTACGAACACCGGGGAGCTGTTTTTT CASSLLEGTTNTGELFF
TRBD1 14 NA TRBJ2-7 TRBV6-5 TGTGCCAGCAGGTCCCCGGGACAGGGCTACGAGCAGTACTTC CASRSPGQGYEQYF
NA 15 NA TRBJ2-3 TRBV18 TGTGCCAGCTCACCCACAGGGAGGGGGACAGATACGCAGTATTTT CASSPTGRGTDTQYF
NA 13 NA TRBJ1-5 TRBV5-1 TGCGCCAGCAGCTTGGGAGAGGATCAGCCCCAGCATTTT CASSLGEDQPQHF
NA 15 NA TRBJ2-2 TRBV7-2 TGTGCCAGCAGCCTGAGGACGTCGAACACCGGGGAGCTGTTTTTT CASSLRTSNTGELFF
NA 11 NA TRBJ1-6 TRBV6-5 TGTGCCAGCGGGCGGGCGGGGGCCCTCCACTTT CASGRAGALHF